Below, 21 T cell receptor beta chains from the same sample are listed, as sequenced in a study of T cells in Graves' hyperthyroidism and ophthalmopathy. From RNA transcripts, TCR beta CDR3 regions were amplified. TCR CDR3 underwent first-round RT-PCR with the HTBI primer set. TCRdb passed the multiplex PCR reads through MiXCR, listing each CDR3 protein once. The table has hundreds of thousands of distinct CDR3 sequences, roughly 46% seen once. Sequenced: peripheral blood or thyroid tissue (not recorded which). The receptors stem from a woman aged 18-29 years with Graves' hyperthyroidism.

This clonotype was seen once. The rearrangement links TRBV9 to TRBJ1-5; D perhaps matches TRBD1 (6 bases). The V gene lost 9 bases and the J gene lost 4 bases, with 14 bases spanning the gap. Germline loops: CDR1 SGDLS, CDR2 YYNGEE. The CDR3 spans 13 residues. CDR3 sequence: CANRVEENQPQHF. CDR3 coding DNA: TGTGCCAACAGGGTAGAGGAGAATCAGCCCCAGCATTTT.

The chain uses TRBV7-6 and TRBJ1-6, with TRBD1 as a possible D gene (5 bases). CDR3 length: 16 amino acids. Trimming removed 5 bases from V and 8 bases from J, with 19 bases in between. Germline-derived CDR1 and CDR2 are SGHVS and FNYEAQ. This CDR3 is CASSPGSGLTYSPLHF. The DNA for the CDR3 is TGTGCCAGCAGCCCCGGTTCGGGACTTACATATTCACCCCTCCACTTT.

The CDR3 region is CSASGGAALSEAFF. In nucleotides, the CDR3 is TGCAGTGCGTCCGGAGGGGCCGCTTTGTCTGAAGCTTTCTTT. The genes are TRBV20-1 and TRBJ1-1, with a weak D call TRBD1 (5 bases). The CDR3 consists of 14 residues. CDR1 and CDR2 from the germline V gene are DFQATT and SNEGSKA (reference sequence). V was cut by 6 bases and J by 6 bases, with 20 bases left in between.

In this sample, this clonotype turned up a few times. This chain links TRBV24-1 with TRBJ1-2; D is unresolved. V was trimmed by 11 bases and J by 4 bases, leaving 22 bases between them. The CDR3 is 15 amino acids. Germline assignment: CDR1 KGHDR and CDR2 SFDVKD. Here the CDR3 DNA reads TGTGCCAGCGGGATCCCGGGATCCCCGATCTATGGCTACACCTTC. It encodes CASGIPGSPIYGYTF.

The chain is built from TRBV5-1 and TRBJ1-2; 12 bases are shared with TRBD1. Germline CDR1 is SGHRS and CDR2 is YFSETQ. V lost 2 bases, J lost 8 bases, and 10 bases stayed unmatched. The CDR3 is 16 amino acids. The CDR3 spells CASSFIGTGGTQGYTF. For the CDR3, the DNA is TGCGCCAGCAGCTTTATTGGGACAGGGGGCACGCAGGGCTACACCTTC.

The rearrangement uses TRBV7-2 and TRBJ2-7; tentatively, D is TRBD2 (6 bases). The CDR3 spans 14 residues. Germline assignment: CDR1 SGHTA and CDR2 FQGNSA. Trimming took off 5 bases at V and 5 bases at J, with 16 bases between the two ends. In DNA form, the CDR3 reads TGTGCCAGCAGCCCGAGGCGGGATACAAACGAGCAGTACTTC. Translated, it gives CASSPRRDTNEQYF.

The V and J genes are TRBV11-2 and TRBJ2-7, with no clear D. This CDR3 region has 14 residues. Deletions cut 4 bases from V and 5 bases from J, with 15 bases between. Germline loops: CDR1 SGHAT, CDR2 FQNNGV. CDR3 sequence (DNA): TGTGCCAGCAGCTCCCCGGGTTCGGTCAACGAGCAGTACTTC. Translating it yields CASSSPGSVNEQYF.

This chain links TRBV12-5 with TRBJ1-1; D remains unclear. V dropped 5 bases and J dropped 4 bases, with 8 bases sitting between them. In germline, CDR1 is LGHNT, CDR2 FRNRAP. This CDR3 spans 12 amino acids. CDR3 in amino acids: CASGTLGTEAFF. The CDR3 bases are TGTGCTAGTGGTACCTTGGGCACTGAAGCTTTCTTT.

The CDR3: CASSLSPGQGYTF. In DNA form, the CDR3 reads TGTGCCAGCAGTTTATCCCCGGGACAGGGCTACACCTTC. The chain couples TRBV12-3 or TRBV12-4 to TRBJ1-2; 7 positions match TRBD1. V lost 2 bases to trimming and J lost 8 bases; unmatched junction nucleotides: 5. CDR3 size: 13 residues.

The gene calls are TRBV29-1 and TRBJ1-6, with TRBD1 matching 9 bases. This CDR3 has 14 amino acids. In germline, CDR1 is SQVTM, CDR2 ANQGSEA. The ends lost 8 bases at V and 9 bases at J; junction bases unmatched: 11. CDR3 protein: CSKGGGQGASPLHF. CDR3 nucleotides: TGCAGCAAAGGCGGGGGACAGGGAGCTTCACCCCTCCACTTT.

The sample holds a few counts of this clonotype. The chain links TRBV20-1 to TRBJ2-7; 7 bases are a match to TRBD2. CDR3 size: 13 residues. Germline V gene sequence: CDR1 DFQATT, CDR2 SNEGSKA (reference sequence). V shed 5 bases, J shed 7 bases, and the junction held 11 bases outside the gene matches. The CDR3 DNA sequence: TGCAGTGCTGCCGGGGGGAGGGCGAGGGAGCAGTACTTC. Its translation is CSAAGGRAREQYF.

The chain uses TRBV7-6 and TRBJ2-7, with D perhaps TRBD2 (5 bases). The germline V gene encodes CDR1 SGHVS and CDR2 FNYEAQ. Trimming removed 5 bases from V and 1 base from J, with 12 bases in between. The CDR3 runs to 14 residues. CDR3 protein: CASSQLRGSYEQYF. Here the CDR3 DNA reads TGTGCCAGCAGCCAGCTTCGGGGTTCCTACGAGCAGTACTTC.

This chain links TRBV29-1 with TRBJ2-7; 7 positions match TRBD2. CDR1 SQVTM and CDR2 ANQGSEA come from the germline V gene. The junction had 8 bases not matched to a gene; V was cut back by 8 bases and J by 1 base. The CDR3 runs 13 residues. The CDR3 loop reads CSLTGLESYEQYF. CDR3 in DNA: TGCAGCCTTACTGGACTAGAGTCCTACGAGCAGTACTTC.

The table lists this clonotype with many counts. CDR3 in DNA: TGTGCCAGCAGTGACGGACAGGGCTCCGGGGAGCTGTTTTTT. Translation: CASSDGQGSGELFF. The rearrangement links TRBV2 to TRBJ2-2; 8 bases match TRBD1. J was trimmed by 6 bases and V by 3 bases; bases with no gene match: 3. The CDR3 is 14 amino acids. Germline assignment: CDR1 SNHLY and CDR2 FYNNEI.

This clonotype was picked up many times. The chain links TRBV2 to TRBJ2-7; D remains unclear. Germline V gene data show CDR1 as SNHLY and CDR2 as FYNNEI. This CDR3 comprises 13 residues. Deletions cut 3 bases from V and 2 bases from J, with 8 bases between. CDR3: CASSDWGTYEQYF. CDR3 bases: TGTGCCAGCAGTGACTGGGGAACCTACGAGCAGTACTTC.

The gene calls are TRBV20-1 and TRBJ2-5, with TRBD2 as a possible D gene (6 bases). There are 12 residues in the CDR3. Trimming cost V 6 bases and J 2 bases, with 10 bases left between them. Germline V gives CDR1 DFQATT, CDR2 SNEGSKA (reference sequence). The CDR3: CSAQGLQETQYF. The CDR3 DNA follows: TGCAGTGCCCAGGGACTTCAAGAGACCCAGTACTTC.

The chain is built from TRBV25-1 and TRBJ2-7; TRBD2 matches 9 bases. CDR3 length: 12 residues. J was trimmed by 4 bases and V by 11 bases; bases with no gene match: 6. Germline lookup yields CDR1 MGHDK and CDR2 SYGVNS. The CDR3 nucleotides read TGTGCCGGTGCGGGACTAGCTTACGAGCAGTACTTC. Translating gives CAGAGLAYEQYF.

The gene calls are TRBV24-1 and TRBJ1-3; 9 bases are a match to TRBD1. CDR1 is KGHDR and CDR2 is SFDVKD in the germline V gene. CDR3 size: 15 residues. Trimming at V came to 9 bases and at J to 0 bases, leaving 5 bases not matched to a gene. The CDR3 spells CATPGQGSSGNTIYF. CDR3 DNA: TGTGCCACCCCCGGACAGGGGAGCTCTGGAAACACCATATATTTT.

This clonotype was seen only a few times. V and J are TRBV24-1 and TRBJ2-5, with 7 bases aligning to TRBD2. This CDR3 has 16 residues. Germline CDR1 KGHDR, CDR2 SFDVKD. After removal of 2 bases from V and 5 bases from J, the junction contained 10 bases not matched to a gene. CDR3 residues: CATSDSGTKDLETQYF. The DNA of the CDR3 is TGTGCCACCAGTGATTCCGGGACTAAAGACCTCGAGACCCAGTACTTC.

This chain connects TRBV10-3 to TRBJ1-4, with D perhaps matching TRBD1 (5 bases). CDR1 and CDR2 from the germline V gene are ENHRY and SYGVKD. V dropped 3 bases and J dropped 7 bases, with 15 bases sitting between them. CDR3 length: 15 residues. The CDR3, as DNA: TGTGCCATCAGTGATTGGGCCCCCGGGGGTGAAAAACTGTTTTTT. Protein: CAISDWAPGGEKLFF.

V gene TRBV10-3 combines with J gene TRBJ1-1; 7 bases are shared with TRBD1. The CDR3 sequence is 16 residues long. The germline gives CDR1 ENHRY, CDR2 SYGVKD. The ends lost 8 bases at V and 2 bases at J; junction bases unmatched: 14. The CDR3 loop reads CAIGTGASAGNTEAFF. CDR3 DNA: TGTGCCATCGGCACAGGGGCCAGTGCTGGAAACACTGAAGCTTTCTTT.